This T cell receptor (beta chain) originates from a study of cytomegalovirus exposure and HLA in healthy donors. Across the study: The 120 or so validation repertoires used a platform that matched the one used for the 600 to 750 first-cohort repertoires, as a later analysis reported.

The assay was immunoSEQ multiplex PCR, and TCRdb's table has in-frame clones only and misses some. The sample contains about 98,000 clones, roughly 87% of which appear only once. Germline-derived CDR1 and CDR2 are LNHDA and SQIVND (reference sequence). The CDR3 is 14 amino acids. The V and J ends lost 7 bases and 3 bases respectively, with 15 bases between them. Overall study results and limits: It was reportedly the case that the classifier diagnosed cytomegalovirus status with high specificity and sensitivity.

Of note for this clone: Its specificity is unknown.

This TCR was recovered from a man aged 18 to 29 in good health and CMV-seropositive. The specimen sequenced was PBMCs. The chain recombines TRBV19 with TRBJ1-1; maybe TRBD1 (6 bases). Here the CDR3 DNA reads TGTGCCAGTAAGTGGGGGCCTCCGCACACTGAAGCTTTCTTT. It yields the protein CASKWGPPHTEAFF.